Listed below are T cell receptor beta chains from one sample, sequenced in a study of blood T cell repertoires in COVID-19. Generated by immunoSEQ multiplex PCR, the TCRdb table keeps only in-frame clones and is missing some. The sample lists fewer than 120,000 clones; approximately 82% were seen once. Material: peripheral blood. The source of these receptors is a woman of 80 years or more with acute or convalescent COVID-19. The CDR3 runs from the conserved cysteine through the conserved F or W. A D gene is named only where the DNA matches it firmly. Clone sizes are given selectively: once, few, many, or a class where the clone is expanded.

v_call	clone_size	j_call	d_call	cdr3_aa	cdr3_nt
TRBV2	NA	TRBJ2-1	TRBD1	CASSKGTESYNEQFF	TGTGCCAGCAGTAAAGGGACAGAGTCCTACAATGAGCAGTTCTTC
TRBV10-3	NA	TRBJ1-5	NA	CAISNRVGQPQHF	TGTGCCATCAGTAACAGGGTAGGTCAGCCCCAGCATTTT
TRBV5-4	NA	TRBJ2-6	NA	CASSFVGVSSGANVLTF	TGTGCCAGCAGCTTCGTCGGGGTTAGCTCTGGGGCCAACGTCCTGACTTTC
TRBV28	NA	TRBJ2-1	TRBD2	CASRGLAAYNEQFF	TGTGCCAGCAGGGGACTAGCGGCATACAATGAGCAGTTCTTC
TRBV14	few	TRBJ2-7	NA	CASSQVSEYEQYF	TGTGCCAGCAGCCAAGTTAGCGAATACGAGCAGTACTTC
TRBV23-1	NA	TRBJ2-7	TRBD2	CASSQSPPKWTSGTYEQYF	TGCGCCAGCAGTCAATCCCCACCGAAATGGACTAGCGGCACCTACGAGCAGTACTTC
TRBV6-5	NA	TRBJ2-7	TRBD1	CTLQGALSYEQYF	TGTACGCTACAGGGGGCCCTCTCCTACGAGCAGTACTTC
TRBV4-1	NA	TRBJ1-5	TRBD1	CASSQVSQSTGGVQPQHF	TGCGCCAGCAGCCAAGTCTCGCAGAGCACAGGGGGAGTTCAGCCCCAGCATTTT
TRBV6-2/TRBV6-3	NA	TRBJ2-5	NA	CASSYTGKETQYF	TGTGCCAGCAGTTACACAGGGAAAGAGACCCAGTACTTC
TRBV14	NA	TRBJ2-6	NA	CASSPPGGGGANVLTF	TGTGCCAGCAGCCCTCCCGGAGGAGGTGGGGCCAACGTCCTGACTTTC
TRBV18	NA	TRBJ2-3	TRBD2	CASSPRLAGGADTQYF	TGTGCCAGCTCACCAAGACTAGCGGGAGGTGCAGATACGCAGTATTTT
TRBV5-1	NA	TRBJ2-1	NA	CASSLTRAVDNEQFF	TGCGCCAGCAGCTTGACCAGGGCGGTAGACAATGAGCAGTTCTTC
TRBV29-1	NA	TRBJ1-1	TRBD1	CSDLDRGFGEAFF	TGCAGCGACCTGGACAGGGGGTTTGGTGAAGCTTTCTTT
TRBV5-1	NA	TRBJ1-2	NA	CASQENDSSGYTF	TGCGCCAGCCAGGAAAACGACAGCTCAGGCTACACCTTC
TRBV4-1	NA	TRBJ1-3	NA	CASSQDRRISGNTIYF	TGCGCCAGCAGCCAAGATCGCAGGATTTCTGGAAACACCATATATTTT
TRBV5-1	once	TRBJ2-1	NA	CASSRGNNEQFF	TGCGCCAGCAGTAGGGGCAACAATGAGCAGTTCTTC
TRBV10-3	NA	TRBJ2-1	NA	CAISEGGTLSYNEQFF	TGTGCCATCAGTGAGGGAGGGACTCTATCCTACAATGAGCAGTTCTTC
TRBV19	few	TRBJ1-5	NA	CASRTTGKSNQPQHF	TGTGCCAGTAGGACCACAGGGAAGAGCAATCAGCCCCAGCATTTT
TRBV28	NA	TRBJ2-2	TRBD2	CASNSPGRDRTGELFF	TGTGCCAGCAATTCGCCGGGGAGGGATCGCACCGGGGAGCTGTTTTTT
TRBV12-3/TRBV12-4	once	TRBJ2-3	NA	CASSLVPGDTQYF	TGTGCCAGCAGTTTAGTACCGGGGGATACGCAGTATTTT